This is a list of T cell receptor beta chains from one sample in a study of cytomegalovirus exposure and HLA in healthy donors. Here immunoSEQ multiplex PCR was the method, and the copy in TCRdb shows in-frame clones only, minus some. The repertoire consists of 130,000 to 150,000 clones, with over 65% occurring once and the leading ten covering over 2.5%. The source material was PBMCs. Source of these receptors: a middle-aged man in good health and CMV-seropositive. The CDR3 runs from the conserved cysteine through the conserved F or W. The D gene is left open where the match is weak. A row's size may be missing; if present it is once, few, many or a size class.

d_gene	v_gene	j_gene	abundance	CDR3aa	CDR3nt
TRBD1	TRBV7-6	TRBJ2-7	-	CASSLRAPPGQAFYEQYF	TGTGCCAGCAGCTTAAGAGCTCCCCCGGGACAGGCCTTCTACGAGCAGTACTTC
-	TRBV6-1	TRBJ2-4	-	CASSVSRAVAKNIQYF	TGTGCCAGCAGTGTCTCGCGGGCGGTAGCCAAAAACATTCAGTACTTC
-	TRBV7-7	TRBJ2-3	-	CASSPGRGLDTQYF	TGTGCCAGCAGTCCGGGGAGAGGTCTAGATACGCAGTATTTT
TRBD1	TRBV5-1	TRBJ2-7	once	CASSSDRVDYEQYF	TGCGCCAGCAGCTCGGACAGGGTGGACTACGAGCAGTACTTC
TRBD1	TRBV19	TRBJ1-5	-	CASSGTGGNQPQHF	TGTGCCAGTAGTGGGACAGGGGGCAATCAGCCCCAGCATTTT
TRBD1	TRBV14	TRBJ2-7	-	CASSQGQGPYEQYF	TGTGCCAGCAGCCAGGGACAGGGGCCCTACGAGCAGTACTTC
TRBD2	TRBV30	TRBJ2-5	once	CAWSELSGLACMLQETQYF	TGTGCCTGGAGTGAATTATCGGGACTAGCGTGTATGTTACAAGAGACCCAGTACTTC
TRBD2	TRBV30	TRBJ2-1	few	CASLNREGYNEQFF	TGTGCCTCCCTGAACCGGGAGGGCTACAATGAGCAGTTCTTC
-	TRBV21-1	TRBJ1-1	-	CASGPGRDRGQNTEAFF	TGTGCCAGCGGCCCGGGTCGGGACAGGGGCCAGAACACTGAAGCTTTCTTT
TRBD1	TRBV19	TRBJ2-5	-	CASSIRDRDRGETQYF	TGTGCCAGTAGTATACGGGACAGGGATCGAGGGGAGACCCAGTACTTC
TRBD2	TRBV7-2	TRBJ2-7	-	CASSEGASGRKWQYF	TGTGCCAGCAGCGAGGGGGCTAGCGGGAGGAAATGGCAGTACTTC
-	TRBV5-1	TRBJ1-5	-	CASSLDRAVLHF	TGCGCCAGCAGCTTGGACCGCGCCGTCCTGCATTTT
-	TRBV5-1	TRBJ2-1	-	CASSLVARANNEQFF	TGCGCCAGCAGCTTGGTCGCCAGGGCAAACAATGAGCAGTTCTTC
TRBD2	TRBV5-1	TRBJ2-3	few	CASSLGLAGVQDTQYF	TGCGCCAGCAGCCTGGGACTAGCGGGAGTTCAAGATACGCAGTATTTT
-	TRBV29-1	TRBJ1-4	-	CSVGKGRNEKLFF	TGCAGCGTTGGTAAGGGGCGTAATGAAAAACTGTTTTTT
TRBD2	TRBV9	TRBJ2-5	-	CASSVGSSGRIRETQYF	TGTGCCAGCAGCGTAGGATCCAGCGGGAGGATAAGGGAGACCCAGTACTTC
-	TRBV5-4	TRBJ1-6	-	CASSARQVNSPLHF	TGTGCCAGCAGCGCTAGACAGGTTAATTCACCCCTCCACTTT
-	TRBV5-4	TRBJ2-7	-	CASSLASSSYEQYF	TGTGCCAGCAGCTTGGCCTCAAGCTCCTACGAGCAGTACTTC
TRBD1	TRBV11-3	TRBJ2-7	-	CASSFGTGASYEQYF	TGTGCCAGCAGCTTTGGGACAGGGGCCTCCTACGAGCAGTACTTC
TRBD2	TRBV7-3	TRBJ2-1	-	CASGLAGVNAYNEQFF	TGTGCCAGTGGACTAGCGGGAGTCAACGCCTACAATGAGCAGTTCTTC
-	TRBV6-1	TRBJ2-7	once	CASSEGSAYEQYF	TGTGCCAGCAGTGAAGGCAGTGCCTACGAGCAGTACTTC
-	TRBV6-5	TRBJ1-3	-	CASGSGVSGNTIYF	TGTGCCAGCGGATCAGGGGTCTCTGGAAACACCATATATTTT
-	TRBV6-5	TRBJ1-3	once	CASSYSGAAGNTIYF	TGTGCCAGCAGTTACTCGGGGGCAGCTGGAAACACCATATATTTT
TRBD1	TRBV11-3	TRBJ2-1	-	CASSHYRGSYNEQFF	TGTGCCAGCAGCCACTACAGGGGGTCCTACAATGAGCAGTTCTTC
-	TRBV28	TRBJ2-7	-	CASETTGYEQYF	TGTGCCAGCGAGACCACGGGCTACGAGCAGTACTTC
-	TRBV30	TRBJ2-1	-	CAWSPVAANNEQFF	TGTGCCTGGAGCCCCGTCGCTGCGAACAATGAGCAGTTCTTC
TRBD1	TRBV4-2	TRBJ1-5	-	CASSQDQTGYQPQHF	TGTGCCAGCAGCCAAGACCAGACAGGGTATCAGCCCCAGCATTTT
-	TRBV25-1	TRBJ1-1	-	CASSGNRENTEAFF	TGTGCCAGCAGTGGTAACAGGGAGAACACTGAAGCTTTCTTT
TRBD2	TRBV9	TRBJ2-1	-	CASSFTSGKNEQFF	TGTGCCAGCAGTTTCACAAGCGGGAAGAATGAGCAGTTCTTC
-	TRBV30	TRBJ1-5	-	CAWRARLGNQPQHF	TGTGCCTGGAGGGCCAGGTTGGGCAATCAGCCCCAGCATTTT